This TCR beta chain emerged from a study of response to subunit inactivated influenza vaccine. Notes on the study in general: Each seasonal influenza vaccination recruits few new T cells, the authors suggested.

This clonotype was detected many times. The antigen remains unidentified. The CDR3 totals 13 residues. The J segment lost 7 bases and the V segment lost 3 bases, leaving 6 bases of the junction unmatched. Germline V gene data show CDR1 as SEHNR and CDR2 as FQNEAQ (reference sequence). TCRdb recomputed calls from the RT-PCR reads with MiXCR, one row per CDR3 protein. The repertoire holds about 780,000 distinct CDR3 sequences, with roughly 18% as singletons. The chain has TRBV7-9 and TRBJ2-7; TRBD1 matches at 7 bases. The source was PBMCs from blood, collected about 5 days after vaccination. The sequence derives from a man in his fifties who received an inactivated influenza vaccine. CDR3 in amino acids: CASSFPGQTEQYF. The CDR3 DNA reads as TGTGCCAGCAGCTTCCCGGGACAGACAGAGCAGTACTTC.